This T cell receptor beta chain was identified in a study of T-cell memory formation after mild COVID-19. General study results and limits: Certain responding clones were present in pre-infection memory, suggesting participation of cross-reactive memory. Contracting clones from day 15 to 85 showed balanced CD4/CD8; later expanders favored CD4+. Mostly located in CM and EM were contracting CD4+ clones, with contracting CD8+ clones located in EMRA.

Remarks on this clonotype: Its antigen is unknown.

One entry per CDR3 protein results from TCRdb running MiXCR on the 5' RACE reads. This table has about 68,000 distinct CDR3 sequences, around 15% appearing once. Germline V gives CDR1 SEHNR, CDR2 FQNEAQ (reference sequence). V was trimmed by 0 bases and J by 5 bases, leaving 13 bases between them. This CDR3 spans 15 amino acids. Sequencing was carried out using PBMCs or a T cell subset sorted from them (not recorded which). This receptor was taken from an adult woman who had mild COVID-19 (a few samples of this study predate the infection). Cell type and time point are not known. The J gene is TRBJ2-5, the V gene TRBV7-9, with D perhaps TRBD1 or TRBD2 (5 bases each). The CDR3 loop reads CASSLATRWDETQYF. Written as DNA, the CDR3 is TGTGCCAGCAGCTTAGCGACACGGTGGGACGAGACCCAGTACTTC.